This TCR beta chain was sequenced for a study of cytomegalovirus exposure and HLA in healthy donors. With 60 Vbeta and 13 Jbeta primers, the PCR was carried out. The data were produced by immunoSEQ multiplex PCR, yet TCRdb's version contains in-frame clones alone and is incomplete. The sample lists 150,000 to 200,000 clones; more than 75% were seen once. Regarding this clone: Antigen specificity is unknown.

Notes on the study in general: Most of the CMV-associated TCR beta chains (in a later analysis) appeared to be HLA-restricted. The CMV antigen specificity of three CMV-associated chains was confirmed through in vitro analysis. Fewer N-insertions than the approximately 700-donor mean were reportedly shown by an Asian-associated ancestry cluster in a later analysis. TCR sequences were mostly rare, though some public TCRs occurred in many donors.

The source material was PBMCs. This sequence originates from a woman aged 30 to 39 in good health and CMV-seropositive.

DNA for the CDR3: TGTGCCAGCAGCGCCCGGGACAGGGAATTAAATGAGCAGTTCTTC. Residues: CASSARDRELNEQFF. V is TRBV11-3 and J is TRBJ2-1; 9 nucleotides agree with TRBD1. The CDR3 has 15 amino acids. Trimming cost V 5 bases and J 7 bases; bases outside gene matches: 9. Germline lookup yields CDR1 SGHNT and CDR2 YENEEA.